What follows are 16 T cell receptor beta chains derived from one specimen sequenced in a study of T cells in Graves' hyperthyroidism and ophthalmopathy. Amplification of TCR beta CDR3 regions used RNA as the template. First-round RT-PCR targeting the TCR CDR3 was performed with the HTBI primer set. From the multiplex PCR reads, TCRdb called clonotypes with MiXCR, one entry per CDR3 protein. The sample has hundreds of thousands of distinct CDR3 sequences; roughly 15% are singletons. Material for sequencing was blood. The receptors derive from a middle-aged woman with Graves' ophthalmopathy.

The chain recombines TRBV5-1 with TRBJ2-2, with TRBD1 as a possible D gene (6 bases). The CDR3 contains 13 residues. Germline CDR1 is SGHRS and CDR2 is YFSETQ. Trimming stripped 6 bases from V and 4 bases from J, with 10 bases between. As DNA, the CDR3 is TGCGCCAGCAAAGGGGGAAGCACCGGGGAGCTGTTTTTT. This sequence encodes CASKGGSTGELFF.

This clonotype was picked up a small number of times. The V call is TRBV28, the J call TRBJ1-2, with D unclear. Germline CDR1 reads MDHEN; CDR2 reads SYDVKM. The CDR3 is made up of 11 amino acids. Trimming removed 5 bases at V and 8 bases at J, with 9 bases between. CDR3 protein: CASSRTEGYTF. Here the CDR3 DNA reads TGTGCCAGCAGTCGAACAGAAGGCTACACCTTC.

The sample holds a few counts of this clonotype. A much larger clone sits a single nucleotide away, making a read error possible. This chain connects TRBV6-2 or TRBV6-3 to TRBJ2-3; possibly TRBD1 for D (5 bases). The germline V and J ends were trimmed by 7 bases and 4 bases, with 15 bases remaining between them. Germline V gives CDR1 MNHEY, CDR2 SVGEGT. The CDR3 consists of 14 residues. CDR3 sequence: CASIAGMSADTQYF. The CDR3 DNA sequence: TGTGCCAGCATAGCAGGGATGAGCGCAGATACGCAGTATTTT.

The table lists this clonotype with many counts. The chain uses TRBV7-8 and TRBJ1-5; TRBD1 is a possible D gene (6 bases). The V end lost 2 bases, the J end lost 7 bases, and 12 bases lay between the germline ends. Germline lookup yields CDR1 SGHVS and CDR2 FQNEAQ. CDR3 length: 14 residues. CDR3 sequence reads: CASSLRGRSQPQHF. The CDR3 nucleotides are TGTGCCAGCAGCTTACGGGGGCGTAGCCAGCCCCAGCATTTT.

This clonotype was counted at least ten times. This chain uses TRBV3-1 with TRBJ2-3, with D uncertain. CDR1 and CDR2 (germline): LGHDT, YNNKEL (reference sequence). V shed 1 base and J shed 6 bases, with 11 bases lying between them. This CDR3 spans 14 amino acids. CDR3 DNA: TGTGCCAGCAGCCAAGGTTCTCTTGACGATACGCAGTATTTT. It is translated as CASSQGSLDDTQYF.

This clonotype has a handful of counts. V usage is TRBV6-1 and J usage is TRBJ2-5, with D possibly TRBD2 on 5 matching bases. Trimming shortened V by 0 bases and J by 5 bases, and 10 bases separated the two germline ends. The CDR3 extends over 14 amino acids. From germline, CDR1 is MNHNS and CDR2 SASEGT. CDR3 residues: CASSEASGMETQYF. In DNA, the CDR3 is TGTGCCAGCAGTGAAGCCTCGGGGATGGAGACCCAGTACTTC.

At least ten counts were recorded for this clonotype. The J gene is TRBJ2-1, the V gene TRBV28, with D tentatively TRBD2 (7 bases). V lost 7 bases and J lost 7, with 17 bases in between. Germline V gene data show CDR1 as MDHEN and CDR2 as SYDVKM. The CDR3 has 14 residues. In nucleotides, the CDR3 is TGTGCCAGCATATCGGGGGGCGCGAGGAATGAGCAGTTCTTC. This encodes CASISGGARNEQFF.

A remark on this clonotype: A read error may explain this, as a much larger clone is one base away. The chain recombines TRBV7-8 with TRBJ1-2; a possible D gene is TRBD1 (6 bases). In germline, CDR1 is SGHVS, CDR2 FQNEAQ. CDR3 length: 13 amino acids. CDR3 residues: CANSSNRDSGYTF. CDR3 DNA: TGTGCCAACAGCTCCAACAGGGACTCTGGCTACACCTTC.

There are many counts of this clonotype. This chain connects TRBV28 to TRBJ2-1; 9 bases are shared with TRBD2. V shed 5 bases and J 8 bases; nucleotides not matched to a gene: 7. CDR1 and CDR2 (germline): MDHEN, SYDVKM. CDR3 length: 14 residues. The CDR3 sequence: CASSISGGWDEQFF. DNA of the CDR3: TGTGCCAGCAGTATTAGCGGGGGCTGGGATGAGCAGTTCTTC.

The chain recombines TRBV10-3 with TRBJ1-2; TRBD1 might be the D (5 bases). The CDR3 covers 14 residues. The germline V and J ends were trimmed by 3 bases and 5 bases, with 13 bases remaining between them. The germline V gene has CDR1 ENHRY and CDR2 SYGVKD. The CDR3 DNA reads TGTGCCATCAGTGAAAGGGGTCAGAAGTATGGCTACACCTTC. This sequence encodes CAISERGQKYGYTF.

This clonotype was seen repeatedly, ten times or more. The CDR3, as DNA: TGTGCCAGCTCCCAAGAACGCCAGACAGGGCGGAACACTGAAGCTTTCTTT. Its translation: CASSQERQTGRNTEAFF. The V and J genes are TRBV27 and TRBJ1-1, with TRBD1 identical over 7 bases. Germline lookup yields CDR1 MNHEY and CDR2 SMNVEV (reference sequence). J gave up 1 base and V 8 bases, and 16 bases lay outside the gene matches. This CDR3 region has 17 residues.

This clonotype was seen many times. The genes are TRBV28 and TRBJ2-5, with 12 bases identical to TRBD2. Germline loops: CDR1 MDHEN, CDR2 SYDVKM. This CDR3 comprises 16 residues. V lost 4 bases, J lost 6 bases, and 9 bases stayed unmatched. CDR3 amino acids: CASSSGTSGSWKTQYF. The CDR3 DNA reads as TGTGCCAGCAGTTCGGGGACTAGCGGGTCTTGGAAGACCCAGTACTTC.

This clonotype was picked up a small number of times. Given a much more abundant clone one base away, this may be a read error. The chain employs TRBV20-1 and TRBJ1-1; D is unresolved. The CDR3 length is 10 residues. Per the germline V gene, CDR1 is DFQATT and CDR2 is SNEGSKA (reference sequence). Trimming cost V 4 bases and J 2 bases, with 2 bases left between them. The CDR3 spells CSAINTEAFF. For the CDR3, the DNA is TGCAGTGCTATCAACACTGAAGCTTTCTTT.

This clonotype was recorded at least ten times. The rearrangement uses TRBV12-3 or TRBV12-4 and TRBJ2-3, with D tentatively TRBD2 (6 bases). V lost 2 bases and J lost 1, with 10 bases in between. CDR3 length: 15 residues. The CDR3 protein is CASSLRDSRTDTQYF. DNA of the CDR3: TGTGCCAGCAGTTTAAGGGACTCCCGCACAGATACGCAGTATTTT.

The rearrangement uses TRBV5-1 and TRBJ2-3, with 10 bases lining up with TRBD2. J was trimmed by 0 bases and V by 4 bases; bases with no gene match: 8. The CDR3 is 17 residues long. Germline lookup yields CDR1 SGHRS and CDR2 YFSETQ. This CDR3 reads CASSPWTSGESTDTQYF. The DNA of the CDR3 is TGCGCCAGCAGCCCTTGGACTAGCGGCGAGAGCACAGATACGCAGTATTTT.

This clonotype appeared a few times. V gene TRBV6-1 combines with J gene TRBJ1-3; 8 positions match TRBD1. In germline, CDR1 is MNHNS, CDR2 SASEGT. After removal of 6 bases from V and 0 bases from J, the junction contained 4 bases not matched to a gene. This CDR3 region has 15 residues. CDR3 DNA sequence: TGTGCCAGCAGGCTAGGGACAGGCTCTGGAAACACCATATATTTT. It encodes CASRLGTGSGNTIYF.